This passage covers 20 T cell receptor beta chains from one sample sequenced in a study of blood T cell repertoires in COVID-19. Clones were sequenced by immunoSEQ multiplex PCR, and TCRdb holds only the in-frame ones, with some missing. Of around 100,000 clones in the sample, more than 75% were seen once. The sequencing input was peripheral blood. The receptors come from a man in his sixties or seventies with acute or convalescent COVID-19.

This chain connects TRBV6-6 to TRBJ2-7; weak D call: TRBD2 (6 bases). The V and J ends lost 5 bases and 0 bases respectively, with 17 bases between them. CDR1 and CDR2 (germline): MNHNY, SVGAGI (reference sequence). The CDR3 is made up of 16 amino acids. The CDR3 region has the DNA TGTGCCAGCAGTCGACGTAGCGGATACAGCTCCTACGAGCAGTACTTC. As protein: CASSRRSGYSSYEQYF.

The chain employs TRBV27 and TRBJ2-1; D gene ambiguous. Looked up from germline, CDR1 is MNHEY and CDR2 is SMNVEV (reference sequence). CDR3 size: 15 residues. The germline V and J ends were trimmed by 4 bases and 6 bases, with 16 bases remaining between them. The CDR3: CASSSVRVRPNEQFF. CDR3 nucleotide sequence: TGTGCCAGCAGTTCGGTTCGTGTGCGCCCCAATGAGCAGTTCTTC.

This clone was observed a handful of times. This sequence joins TRBV7-6 and TRBJ2-7, with 8 positions matching TRBD1. The CDR3 spans 14 residues. The germline CDR1 and CDR2 sequences are SGHVS and FNYEAQ. V was pared by 5 bases and J by 2 bases, with 5 bases of the junction left unmatched. CDR3 loop: CASSQGTGPYEQYF. The CDR3 DNA sequence: TGTGCCAGCAGCCAGGGGACAGGACCCTACGAGCAGTACTTC.

V usage is TRBV11-2 and J usage is TRBJ1-1; D not resolved. Germline V lookup: CDR1 SGHAT, CDR2 FQNNGV. With 0 bases removed from V and 8 bases from J, the gap between germline ends came to 7 bases. The CDR3 sequence is 12 residues long. Written as DNA, the CDR3 is TGTGCCAGCAGCTTAGATCGCGGGGAAGCTTTCTTT. Protein product: CASSLDRGEAFF. The full variable domain, in which reference TRBV11-2 and TRBJ1-1 provide the parts outside the CDR3, is EAGVAQSPRYKIIEKRQSVAFWCNPISGHATLYWYQQILGQGPKLLIQFQNNGVVDDSQLPKDRFSAERLKGVDSTLKIQPAKLEDSAVYLCASSLDRGEAFFGQGTRLTVV.

There are a few counts of this clone. V and J are TRBV2 and TRBJ1-4; no definite D call. The CDR3 extends over 13 amino acids. Germline values: CDR1 SNHLY, CDR2 FYNNEI. The V and J ends lost 6 bases and 8 bases respectively, with 13 bases between them. CDR3 sequence: CASRPRVGEKLFF. In DNA, the CDR3 is TGTGCCAGCAGGCCCCGAGTCGGGGAAAAACTGTTTTTT.

As DNA, the CDR3 is TGTGCCAGCTCACCAATGACAGGGGAGGGCACTGAAGCTTTCTTT. Residues: CASSPMTGEGTEAFF. V and J are TRBV18 and TRBJ1-1; 8 bases map to TRBD1. J lost 4 bases, V lost 2 bases, and 6 bases had no gene match. This CDR3 comprises 15 residues. Germline CDR1 reads KGHSH; CDR2 reads LQKENI.

The chain uses TRBV19 and TRBJ1-5; TRBD1 matches at 7 bases. V trimming: 4 bases; J trimming: 4 bases; junction bases outside the gene matches: 7. This CDR3 comprises 15 residues. The V gene's germline CDR1 is LNHDA and CDR2 SQIVND (reference sequence). CDR3 in amino acids: CASSNPTGQNQPQHF. In nucleotides, the CDR3 is TGTGCCAGTAGTAACCCGACAGGGCAGAATCAGCCCCAGCATTTT.

The V and J genes are TRBV9 and TRBJ2-1, with 7 positions matching TRBD1. J was trimmed by 8 bases and V by 0 bases; bases with no gene match: 5. The germline V gene has CDR1 SGDLS and CDR2 YYNGEE. There are 14 residues in the CDR3. The CDR3, as DNA: TGTGCCAGCAGCGTAGTATCCCAGGGGGATGAGCAGTTCTTC. This sequence encodes CASSVVSQGDEQFF.

The chain employs TRBV27 and TRBJ1-6, with D perhaps TRBD1 (6 bases). Trimming shortened V by 4 bases and J by 5 bases, and 9 bases separated the two germline ends. CDR3 length: 14 amino acids. Germline V lookup: CDR1 MNHEY, CDR2 SMNVEV (reference sequence). For the CDR3, the DNA is TGTGCCAGCAGTTGGACAGCTGATAATTCACCCCTCCACTTT. Translating gives CASSWTADNSPLHF.

V usage is TRBV30 and J usage is TRBJ2-1; 11 bases are shared with TRBD2. The trim removed 5 bases at V and 10 bases at J, leaving 10 bases unmatched. Germline V CDR1 and CDR2: GTSNPN, SVGIG (reference sequence). The CDR3 consists of 14 residues. CDR3 nucleotides: TGTGCCTGGGGTCCCGGGACTAGCGGTCGCGAGCAGTTCTTC. This translates into CAWGPGTSGREQFF.

This chain links TRBV29-1 with TRBJ2-5, with TRBD2 matching over 7 bases. This CDR3 comprises 12 residues. Germline V lookup: CDR1 SQVTM, CDR2 ANQGSEA. The CDR3 is CSGGGLRETQYF. The CDR3 region has the DNA TGCAGTGGGGGGGGTCTCAGAGAGACCCAGTACTTC.

This chain links TRBV6-5 with TRBJ2-5, with D possibly being TRBD1 (6 bases). Germline V lookup: CDR1 MNHEY, CDR2 SVGAGI. The V and J ends lost 6 bases and 2 bases respectively, with 10 bases between them. This CDR3 has 13 residues. The CDR3 loop is CASRRGRQETQYF. The DNA of the CDR3 is TGTGCCAGCAGAAGGGGGAGACAAGAGACCCAGTACTTC.

The J gene is TRBJ2-3, the V gene TRBV19, with 8 positions matching TRBD1. CDR3 length: 17 amino acids. CDR1 and CDR2 from the germline V gene are LNHDA and SQIVND (reference sequence). V lost 6 bases and J lost 2; bases outside the gene matches: 13. CDR3 in amino acids: CASSQQGAEYFTDTQYF. The CDR3 region has the DNA TGTGCCAGTAGCCAGCAGGGGGCAGAGTATTTCACAGATACGCAGTATTTT.

V gene TRBV4-2 combines with J gene TRBJ1-1; TRBD1 agrees at 7 bases. The germline gives CDR1 LGHNA, CDR2 YNFKEQ. V was clipped by 4 bases and J by 1 base; unmatched bases: 6. The CDR3 runs 15 residues. In nucleotides, the CDR3 is TGTGCCAGCAGCCGTGAAGGGGGCGGGAACACTGAAGCTTTCTTT. The encoded protein is CASSREGGGNTEAFF.

This clone was counted a single time. The chain is built from TRBV5-4 and TRBJ2-1; D not certain. The V and J ends lost 0 bases and 0 bases respectively, with 7 bases between them. The CDR3 is 15 amino acids. Germline V lookup: CDR1 SGHNT, CDR2 YYREEE (reference sequence). The CDR3 DNA reads as TGTGCCAGCAGCTTGGAGCCTTCCTCCTACAATGAGCAGTTCTTC. Translating it yields CASSLEPSSYNEQFF.

The chain combines TRBV5-1 with TRBJ1-6; D remains unclear. Germline V gene sequence: CDR1 SGHRS, CDR2 YFSETQ. V lost 0 bases to trimming and J lost 7 bases, with 8 bases between them. There are 14 residues in the CDR3. The CDR3 spells CASSLGGYNSPLHF. The CDR3 coding sequence is TGCGCCAGCAGCTTGGGAGGGTACAATTCACCCCTCCACTTT.

The V call is TRBV11-2, the J call TRBJ1-3; no firm D call. In germline, CDR1 is SGHAT, CDR2 FQNNGV. The CDR3 has 15 residues. Trimming stripped 0 bases from V and 1 base from J, with 7 bases between. CDR3 protein: CASSLDSTSGNTIYF. For the CDR3, the DNA is TGTGCCAGCAGCTTAGATAGTACTTCTGGAAACACCATATATTTT. Looking up the rest from reference TRBV11-2 and TRBJ1-3 gives the full variable domain: EAGVAQSPRYKIIEKRQSVAFWCNPISGHATLYWYQQILGQGPKLLIQFQNNGVVDDSQLPKDRFSAERLKGVDSTLKIQPAKLEDSAVYLCASSLDSTSGNTIYFGEGSWLTVV.

The gene calls are TRBV10-2 and TRBJ1-2; TRBD1 might be the D (5 bases). The CDR3 loop spans 19 amino acids. Germline CDR1 is WSHSY and CDR2 is SAAADI. Trimming pared 3 bases from V and 2 bases from J, leaving 25 bases between. As DNA, the CDR3 is TGCGCCAGCAGTGATGGGATGCTGAGGCAGGGCAGGGCGAACTATGGCTACACCTTC. Its protein is CASSDGMLRQGRANYGYTF.

This clone appeared a few times. The chain carries TRBV14 and TRBJ2-7; 9 bases are a match to TRBD1. Germline loops: CDR1 SGHDN, CDR2 FVKESK. This CDR3 comprises 14 residues. Trimming at V came to 9 bases and at J to 3 bases, leaving 9 bases not matched to a gene. CDR3 sequence: CARSDRGKYYEQYF. DNA for the CDR3: TGTGCCAGGTCAGACAGGGGGAAATACTACGAGCAGTACTTC.

The gene calls are TRBV14 and TRBJ2-5; possibly TRBD2 for D (6 bases). The V gene lost 0 bases and the J gene lost 5 bases, with 19 bases spanning the gap. There are 17 residues in the CDR3. Germline-derived CDR1 and CDR2 are SGHDN and FVKESK. The CDR3 nucleotides read TGTGCCAGCAGCCAAGATTACGGCGGGATAGGAGCGGAGACCCAGTACTTC. As protein: CASSQDYGGIGAETQYF.